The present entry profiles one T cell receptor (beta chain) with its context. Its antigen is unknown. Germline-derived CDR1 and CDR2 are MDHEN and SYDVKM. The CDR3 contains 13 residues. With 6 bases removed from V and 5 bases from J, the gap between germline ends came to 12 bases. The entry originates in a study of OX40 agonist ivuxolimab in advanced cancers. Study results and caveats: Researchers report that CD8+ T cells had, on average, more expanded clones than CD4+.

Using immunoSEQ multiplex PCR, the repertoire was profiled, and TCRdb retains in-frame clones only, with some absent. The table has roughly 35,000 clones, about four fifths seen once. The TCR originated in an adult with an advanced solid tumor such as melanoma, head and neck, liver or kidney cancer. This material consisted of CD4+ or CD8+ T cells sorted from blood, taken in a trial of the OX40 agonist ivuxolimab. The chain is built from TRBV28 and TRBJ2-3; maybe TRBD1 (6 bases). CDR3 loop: CASRFTRGDTQYF. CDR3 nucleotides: TGTGCCAGCAGATTTACCAGGGGAGATACGCAGTATTTT.